These 28 T cell receptor beta chains were all obtained from the same sample, sequenced in a study of blood T cell repertoires in COVID-19. Sequencing was performed with immunoSEQ multiplex PCR; in TCRdb, only in-frame clones are kept and a portion is missing. This sample has around 250,000 clones, with about 85% found just once. Sample: PBMCs or T cells enriched from blood (not recorded which). These receptors all come from a woman in her fifties or sixties who had been exposed to COVID-19.

The gene calls are TRBV6-5 and TRBJ1-1, with D possibly being TRBD1 (5 bases). The length of the CDR3 is 14 residues. V lost 6 bases and J 4 bases, leaving 15 bases between the germline ends. The germline CDR1 and CDR2 sequences are MNHEY and SVGAGI. In nucleotides, the CDR3 is TGTGCCAGCAGCCCCGGGGGGTCGGTCACTGAAGCTTTCTTT. Protein: CASSPGGSVTEAFF.

The genes are TRBV18 and TRBJ1-2, with D hard to call. Trimming pared 6 bases from V and 2 bases from J, leaving 13 bases between. This CDR3 is built from 14 residues. Per the germline V gene, CDR1 is KGHSH and CDR2 is LQKENI. The CDR3, as DNA: TGTGCCAGCTCCCTCCAGGACTACAACTATGGCTACACCTTC. Its translation is CASSLQDYNYGYTF. Full variable domain (remainder filled in from reference TRBV18 and TRBJ1-2): NAGVMQNPRHLVRRRGQEARLRCSPMKGHSHVYWYRQLPEEGLKFMVYLQKENIIDESGMPKERFSAEFPKEGPSILRIQQVVRGDSAAYFCASSLQDYNYGYTFGSGTRLTVV.

The rearrangement uses TRBV2 and TRBJ1-3; D is possibly TRBD1 (5 bases). The ends were cut back, 7 bases at V and 3 bases at J, with 19 bases in the middle. The V gene's germline CDR1 is SNHLY and CDR2 FYNNEI. The CDR3 loop spans 16 amino acids. The CDR3 spells CASTLTGARSGNTIYF. The CDR3, as DNA: TGTGCCAGCACCCTGACTGGGGCGCGGAGTGGAAACACCATATATTTT.

A note on this clone: A read error may explain this, as a much larger clone is one base away. The chain links TRBV7-6 to TRBJ1-1; no reliable D call. Trimming removed 1 base at V and 1 base at J, with 4 bases between. The CDR3 runs to 13 residues. Germline CDR1 reads SGHVS; CDR2 reads FNYEAQ. The CDR3, as DNA: TGTGCCAGCAGCTTAGGAGAGAACACTGAAGCTTTCTTT. Translation: CASSLGENTEAFF.

The chain is built from TRBV18 and TRBJ2-1; D is possibly TRBD1 (6 bases). The CDR3 runs to 17 residues. Trimming left V 2 bases short and J 5 bases short, with 19 bases between. Germline V gene sequence: CDR1 KGHSH, CDR2 LQKENI. CDR3 DNA sequence: TGTGCCAGCTCACCATCCAGGGGCCAGACGATTAACAATGAGCAGTTCTTC. Translated: CASSPSRGQTINNEQFF. The full variable domain, its missing parts supplied by reference TRBV18 and TRBJ2-1, is NAGVMQNPRHLVRRRGQEARLRCSPMKGHSHVYWYRQLPEEGLKFMVYLQKENIIDESGMPKERFSAEFPKEGPSILRIQQVVRGDSAAYFCASSPSRGQTINNEQFFGPGTRLTVL.

This rearrangement joins TRBV7-2 to TRBJ2-2, with D perhaps TRBD1 (6 bases). Trimming cost V 1 base and J 3 bases, with 9 bases left between them. CDR1 and CDR2 from the germline V gene are SGHTA and FQGNSA. The CDR3 sequence is 15 residues long. The CDR3 region is CASSLVGGHTGELFF. The CDR3 nucleotides read TGTGCCAGCAGCTTAGTTGGGGGCCACACCGGGGAGCTGTTTTTT.

V is TRBV4-1 and J is TRBJ1-2; 7 nucleotides match TRBD1. The CDR3 spans 15 residues. V shed 0 bases and J 3 bases; nucleotides not matched to a gene: 4. Germline lookup yields CDR1 MGHRA and CDR2 YSYEKL. The CDR3 bases are TGCGCCAGCAGCCAAGAGGAGGGGGCAGACTATGGCTACACCTTC. Protein product: CASSQEEGADYGYTF.

The CDR3 sequence: CASSHGDSRNSPLHF. The CDR3, as DNA: TGTGCCAGCAGCCACGGGGACAGCAGGAATTCACCCCTCCACTTT. The chain uses TRBV5-8 and TRBJ1-6; 7 nucleotides match TRBD1. The J segment lost 7 bases and the V segment lost 4 bases, leaving 8 bases of the junction unmatched. The germline CDR1 and CDR2 sequences are SGHTS and YDEGEE. The CDR3 loop spans 15 amino acids.

This chain uses TRBV27 with TRBJ2-1, with 8 bases that match TRBD1. CDR1 and CDR2 (germline): MNHEY, SMNVEV (reference sequence). The CDR3 spans 19 residues. V lost 1 base and J lost 0; bases outside the gene matches: 11. The DNA for the CDR3 is TGTGCCAGCAGTTTATGGGGGACAGGCCTCCCGAGCTCCTACAATGAGCAGTTCTTC. It codes for CASSLWGTGLPSSYNEQFF.

This rearrangement joins TRBV4-2 to TRBJ1-2; 7 bases agree with TRBD1. J gave up 1 base and V 0 bases, and 2 bases lay outside the gene matches. CDR1 is LGHNA and CDR2 is YNFKEQ in the germline V gene. The length of the CDR3 is 15 residues. CDR3 loop: CASSQDRQGNYGYTF. CDR3 nucleotide sequence: TGTGCCAGCAGCCAAGATCGACAGGGTAACTATGGCTACACCTTC.

V usage is TRBV6-6 and J usage is TRBJ1-6; D remains unclear. CDR1 is MNHNY, CDR2 SVGAGI, per germline (reference sequence). CDR3 length: 16 amino acids. V lost 2 bases and J lost 7, with 15 bases in between. The CDR3 protein is CASSYKTATGNSPLHF. The DNA of the CDR3 is TGTGCCAGCAGTTACAAAACCGCTACGGGGAATTCACCCCTCCACTTT.

This clone was detected only a few times. The V call is TRBV11-2, the J call TRBJ2-1; a weak D match, TRBD1 (5 bases). The CDR3 runs 14 residues. CDR1 is SGHAT, CDR2 FQNNGV, per germline. Trimming cost V 0 bases and J 13 bases, with 16 bases left between them. The CDR3 region is CASSLDPIRGRQFF. The CDR3 nucleotides are TGTGCCAGCAGCTTAGACCCTATAAGGGGCCGCCAGTTCTTC.

V and J are TRBV19 and TRBJ2-5; the match to TRBD1 covers 8 bases. The CDR3 length is 14 residues. V dropped 1 base and J dropped 2; count of bases not matched to a gene: 0. The germline V gene encodes CDR1 LNHDA and CDR2 SQIVND (reference sequence). The CDR3 DNA follows: TGTGCCAGTAGTATAGGGGACAGGCAAGAGACCCAGTACTTC. It is translated as CASSIGDRQETQYF.

The rearrangement joins TRBV27 to TRBJ1-5; 8 bases agree with TRBD1. This CDR3 comprises 15 residues. CDR1 and CDR2 (germline): MNHEY, SMNVEV (reference sequence). V dropped 4 bases and J dropped 7; count of bases not matched to a gene: 9. The CDR3 is CASSSTGGWEQPQHF. The DNA of the CDR3 is TGTGCCAGCAGTTCCACAGGGGGGTGGGAGCAGCCCCAGCATTTT.

The chain carries TRBV5-1 and TRBJ2-3; TRBD1 might be the D (5 bases). Trimming left V 4 bases short and J 1 base short, with 10 bases between. The CDR3 covers 14 residues. Germline CDR1 SGHRS, CDR2 YFSETQ. Here the CDR3 DNA reads TGCGCCAGCAGCCGACAGCCAGGCACAGATACGCAGTATTTT. It codes for CASSRQPGTDTQYF.

This chain uses TRBV12-3 or TRBV12-4 with TRBJ2-4, with 8 bases matching TRBD2. This CDR3 is built from 13 residues. V trimming: 5 bases; J trimming: 8 bases; junction bases outside the gene matches: 5. CDR3 nucleotide sequence: TGTGCCAGCAGTAACAGCGGGGGAGACATTCAGTACTTC. Translation gives CASSNSGGDIQYF.

The rearrangement uses TRBV24-1 and TRBJ1-5; D is undetermined. The CDR3 covers 14 residues. Trimming pared 0 bases from V and 3 bases from J, leaving 5 bases between. Germline V CDR1 and CDR2: KGHDR, SFDVKD. The CDR3 region is CATSDLDTNQPQHF. The CDR3 nucleotides read TGTGCCACCAGTGATTTGGACACCAATCAGCCCCAGCATTTT.

The chain couples TRBV7-2 to TRBJ1-2, with 7 positions matching TRBD1. Germline-derived CDR1 and CDR2 are SGHTA and FQGNSA. V was clipped by 5 bases and J by 6 bases; unmatched bases: 6. This CDR3 contains 13 residues. The chain's CDR3 is CASSPTGVHGYTF. The CDR3 DNA reads TGTGCCAGCAGCCCTACAGGGGTTCATGGCTACACCTTC.

This clone was observed once. The chain joins TRBV9 to TRBJ1-1, with D unclear. V dropped 4 bases and J dropped 6 bases, with 16 bases sitting between them. The CDR3 contains 14 residues. Germline CDR1 and CDR2: SGDLS and YYNGEE. The CDR3 DNA sequence: TGTGCCAGCAGCACCCTCGGGGTAATGGCTGAAGCTTTCTTT. Its translation is CASSTLGVMAEAFF.

The chain's CDR3 is CSVEDGAGKLFF. The CDR3 DNA is TGCAGCGTTGAAGATGGGGCAGGTAAACTGTTTTTT. The gene calls are TRBV29-1 and TRBJ1-4, with a weak D call TRBD1 (5 bases). V was pared by 0 bases and J by 11 bases, with 10 bases between. Germline V gene data show CDR1 as SQVTM and CDR2 as ANQGSEA. The CDR3 has 12 amino acids.

This clone is a singleton in its sample. This chain uses TRBV5-4 with TRBJ2-1; no reliable D call. Germline-derived CDR1 and CDR2 are SGHNT and YYREEE (reference sequence). V lost 2 bases, J lost 10 bases, and 10 bases lay in between. The CDR3 contains 12 residues. As DNA, the CDR3 is TGTGCCAGCAGCTTAGTAGCCGAGGAGCAGTTCTTC. This encodes CASSLVAEEQFF. The variable domain in full, completed from reference TRBV5-4 and TRBJ2-1, reads ETGVTQSPTHLIKTRGQQVTLRCSSQSGHNTVSWYQQALGQGPQFIFQYYREEENGRGNFPPRFSGLQFPNYSSELNVNALELDDSALYLCASSLVAEEQFFGPGTRLTVL.

V gene TRBV6-2 or TRBV6-3 combines with J gene TRBJ1-2, with a weak D call TRBD1 (6 bases). CDR3 length: 15 residues. The V end was cut by 6 bases, the J end by 6 bases, with 20 bases between. Looked up from germline, CDR1 is MNHEY and CDR2 is SVGEGT. This CDR3 reads CASSLRNRAGDGYTF. The CDR3 DNA reads TGTGCCAGCAGCTTGAGAAACAGGGCCGGGGATGGCTACACCTTC.

The chain employs TRBV9 and TRBJ1-1; no firm D call. This CDR3 is 15 amino acids long. V lost 0 bases and J lost 3, with 12 bases in between. Germline V lookup: CDR1 SGDLS, CDR2 YYNGEE. The CDR3 sequence is CASSVGYRGYTEAFF. The CDR3 nucleotides are TGTGCCAGCAGCGTAGGATATCGGGGTTACACTGAAGCTTTCTTT.

The CDR3 nucleotides read TGTGCCAGCAGCGACAGCCTGGGCTACACCTTC. Its protein is CASSDSLGYTF. J is TRBJ1-2 and V is TRBV6-2 or TRBV6-3; D might be TRBD1 (5 bases). This CDR3 region has 11 residues. The V gene lost 6 bases and the J gene lost 8 bases, with 10 bases spanning the gap. The germline gives CDR1 MNHEY, CDR2 SVGEGT.

This chain joins TRBV3-1 (or the pseudogene TRBV3-2) and TRBJ2-1; D not certain. Trimming pared 1 base from V and 9 bases from J, leaving 4 bases between. CDR3 length: 11 amino acids. CDR1 LGHDT and CDR2 YNNKEL come from the germline V gene (reference sequence). CDR3 loop: CASSQAGEQFF. CDR3 sequence (DNA): TGTGCCAGCAGCCAAGCGGGTGAGCAGTTCTTC.

The chain joins TRBV4-3 to TRBJ1-5, with D perhaps TRBD1 (5 bases). V lost 3 bases to trimming and J lost 7 bases, with 19 bases between them. CDR3 size: 16 residues. Germline CDR1 LGHNA, CDR2 YSLEER. This CDR3 is CASSQNWAGKRQPQHF. The CDR3 bases are TGCGCCAGCAGCCAGAATTGGGCAGGGAAGAGACAGCCCCAGCATTTT.

The chain carries TRBV2 and TRBJ1-5; a possible D gene is TRBD1 (5 bases). From germline, CDR1 is SNHLY and CDR2 FYNNEI. V was clipped by 6 bases and J by 7 bases, with 13 bases between them. This CDR3 is built from 13 residues. The CDR3 region has the DNA TGTGCCAGCAGCCCCCTGGGGGGGCAGCCCCAGCATTTT. It yields the protein CASSPLGGQPQHF.

This chain links TRBV5-4 with TRBJ2-7, with TRBD1 as a possible D gene (5 bases). CDR1 is SGHNT, CDR2 YYREEE, per germline (reference sequence). The V end lost 0 bases, the J end lost 5 bases, and 12 bases lay between the germline ends. The CDR3 runs 14 residues. The CDR3 DNA reads as TGTGCCAGCAGCTTGGGGCAGGGCAGGGACGAGCAGTACTTC. It encodes CASSLGQGRDEQYF.